The 25 T cell receptor beta chains below come from one sample, sequenced in a study of cytomegalovirus exposure and HLA in healthy donors. Primers: 60 Vbeta forward and 13 Jbeta reverse. Repertoires were generated with immunoSEQ multiplex PCR, while TCRdb's copy carries only in-frame clones and drops some. The table has some 120,000 clones, around 74% seen once. Sample: PBMCs. The receptors come from a man younger than 40 in good health and CMV-seropositive.

The rearrangement uses TRBV5-6 and TRBJ1-4; 8 bases line up with TRBD1. Germline lookup yields CDR1 SGHDT and CDR2 YYEEEE. The CDR3 totals 16 residues. The J segment lost 5 bases and the V segment lost 3 bases, leaving 9 bases of the junction unmatched. The CDR3 reads CASSSIGQGGNEKLFF. CDR3 in DNA: TGTGCCAGCAGCTCGATAGGACAGGGTGGGAATGAAAAACTGTTTTTT.

The rearrangement joins TRBV7-8 to TRBJ2-5, with TRBD1 as a possible D gene (5 bases). Germline CDR1 is SGHVS and CDR2 is FQNEAQ. The CDR3 loop spans 15 amino acids. V dropped 1 base and J dropped 5 bases, with 14 bases sitting between them. The CDR3 protein is CASSLGMGNRETQYF. The CDR3 DNA follows: TGTGCCAGCAGCTTAGGGATGGGTAACAGGGAGACCCAGTACTTC.

This clone was recorded a few times. V gene TRBV11-2 combines with J gene TRBJ1-5; D is ambiguous. The CDR3 has 15 amino acids. Trimming left V 0 bases short and J 1 base short, with 7 bases between. The V gene's germline CDR1 is SGHAT and CDR2 FQNNGV. The CDR3 DNA reads as TGTGCCAGCAGCTTAGATATGAGGAGCAATCAGCCCCAGCATTTT. It is translated as CASSLDMRSNQPQHF.

The rearrangement joins TRBV11-2 to TRBJ1-3; no clear D. CDR1 and CDR2 (germline): SGHAT, FQNNGV. Trimming shortened V by 4 bases and J by 7 bases, and 17 bases separated the two germline ends. The CDR3 consists of 15 residues. This CDR3 is CASSSEWTPTNTIYF. CDR3 bases: TGTGCCAGCAGCTCCGAATGGACTCCAACTAACACCATATATTTT.

There are a few counts of this clone. This chain's CDR3 is CASSAPGARQPQHF. Here the CDR3 DNA reads TGTGCCAGCAGTGCACCAGGGGCTCGGCAGCCCCAGCATTTT. The chain joins TRBV6-1 to TRBJ1-5; weak D call: TRBD1 (6 bases). The germline V and J ends were trimmed by 4 bases and 7 bases, with 14 bases remaining between them. Germline V gene data show CDR1 as MNHNS and CDR2 as SASEGT. CDR3 length equals 14 residues.

This clone was found once. This chain uses TRBV7-2 with TRBJ2-7; no clear D. Germline V CDR1 and CDR2: SGHTA, FQGNSA. This CDR3 is built from 14 residues. The ends were cut back, 0 bases at V and 0 bases at J, with 6 bases in the middle. This CDR3 is CASSLARDSYEQYF. The DNA of the CDR3 is TGTGCCAGCAGCTTAGCGCGCGACTCCTACGAGCAGTACTTC.

The chain has TRBV27 and TRBJ1-4, with a possible D match to TRBD1 (5 bases). CDR3 length equals 14 residues. Germline assignment: CDR1 MNHEY and CDR2 SMNVEV (reference sequence). V was clipped by 2 bases and J by 5 bases, with 9 bases between them. In nucleotides, the CDR3 is TGTGCCAGCAGTTTAACACGGGGGAATGAAAAACTGTTTTTT. Translated, it gives CASSLTRGNEKLFF.

The chain links TRBV30 to TRBJ2-3; D might be TRBD1 (6 bases). The CDR3 covers 15 residues. Deletions cut 5 bases from V and 3 bases from J, with 18 bases between. Germline V gene lookup returns CDR1 GTSNPN and CDR2 SVGIG (reference sequence). The CDR3 DNA is TGTGCCTGGGAACCTTTGATAGGGGGAACAGATACGCAGTATTTT. Its protein is CAWEPLIGGTDTQYF.

This chain links TRBV7-3 with TRBJ2-6; 9 nucleotides align to TRBD1. Trimming cost V 4 bases and J 2 bases; bases outside gene matches: 3. From germline, CDR1 is SGHTA and CDR2 FQGTGA. The length of the CDR3 is 16 residues. CDR3 sequence: CASSWDRAAGANVLTF. The CDR3 coding sequence is TGTGCCAGCAGCTGGGACAGGGCGGCTGGGGCCAACGTCCTGACTTTC.

This clone appeared a single time. The rearrangement joins TRBV6-1 to TRBJ2-7, with 11 bases lining up with TRBD2. CDR1 is MNHNS, CDR2 SASEGT, per germline. Trimming cost V 1 base and J 4 bases; bases outside gene matches: 3. The CDR3 is 15 amino acids. The CDR3 reads CASSEVTSGAYEQYF. The CDR3, as DNA: TGTGCCAGCAGTGAAGTGACTAGCGGGGCATACGAGCAGTACTTC.

The chain employs TRBV7-2 and TRBJ2-1, with TRBD2 as a possible D gene (6 bases). This CDR3 is 13 amino acids long. CDR1 SGHTA and CDR2 FQGNSA come from the germline V gene. Deletions cut 4 bases from V and 8 bases from J, with 12 bases between. CDR3 in DNA: TGTGCCAGCAGCTCGGAGGGTGGCGATGAGCAGTTCTTC. As protein: CASSSEGGDEQFF.

The gene calls are TRBV12-5 and TRBJ1-3; a weak D match, TRBD1 (6 bases). There are 13 residues in the CDR3. Germline CDR1 LGHNT, CDR2 FRNRAP. V dropped 6 bases and J dropped 8 bases, with 14 bases sitting between them. The chain's CDR3 is CASGRTAGDTIYF. The CDR3 coding sequence is TGTGCTAGTGGGCGGACAGCCGGAGACACCATATATTTT.

This chain uses TRBV2 with TRBJ2-2; TRBD2 is a possible D gene (7 bases). Germline V gene data show CDR1 as SNHLY and CDR2 as FYNNEI. The CDR3 is made up of 15 amino acids. V gave up 7 bases and J gave up 6 bases, with 18 bases separating them. The CDR3 loop is CASTSRGGKSGELFF. The CDR3 DNA reads as TGTGCCAGCACCTCAAGGGGGGGGAAGTCCGGGGAGCTGTTTTTT.

The chain joins TRBV7-2 to TRBJ1-1; possible D gene TRBD1, 5 bases. Trimming cost V 5 bases and J 5 bases, with 15 bases left between them. Germline V gene data show CDR1 as SGHTA and CDR2 as FQGNSA. The CDR3 has 14 residues. CDR3 DNA: TGTGCCAGCAGCCCTATACGTAGGGGTACTGAAGCTTTCTTT. Amino acid sequence: CASSPIRRGTEAFF.

This clone was observed once. The DNA of the CDR3 is TGTGCCAGCTCTTCCCGGGGACAGTCGAACACCGGGGAGCTGTTTTTT. It translates to CASSSRGQSNTGELFF. The J gene is TRBJ2-2, the V gene TRBV18; 7 nucleotides agree with TRBD1. The CDR3 is 16 amino acids. V shed 6 bases and J 0 bases; nucleotides not matched to a gene: 7. Germline V gene lookup returns CDR1 KGHSH and CDR2 LQKENI.

The CDR3 bases are TGCGCCAGCAGCTTTGGGGGGGTTAATGCCGGGGAGCTGTTTTTT. This translates into CASSFGGVNAGELFF. The chain employs TRBV5-1 and TRBJ2-2, with 7 bases identical to TRBD2. V gave up 2 bases and J gave up 6 bases; unmatched junction bases: 7. Germline CDR1 is SGHRS and CDR2 is YFSETQ. CDR3 length: 15 amino acids.

V gene TRBV27 combines with J gene TRBJ2-5; 14 nucleotides align to TRBD2. V shed 4 bases and J 4 bases; nucleotides not matched to a gene: 5. The CDR3 sequence is 16 residues long. Germline assignment: CDR1 MNHEY and CDR2 SMNVEV (reference sequence). CDR3 sequence: CASSSRLAGGAETQYF. DNA of the CDR3: TGTGCCAGCAGTTCCCGACTAGCGGGGGGGGCAGAGACCCAGTACTTC.

In nucleotides, the CDR3 is TGTGCCAGCAGCTTCCCACGACAGGACTACGAGCAGTACTTC. This gives the protein CASSFPRQDYEQYF. This chain links TRBV5-4 with TRBJ2-7; D might be TRBD1 (6 bases). Trimming shortened V by 2 bases and J by 3 bases, and 12 bases separated the two germline ends. The germline V gene encodes CDR1 SGHNT and CDR2 YYREEE (reference sequence). The CDR3 extends over 14 amino acids.

The chain links TRBV15 to TRBJ1-4; D possibly corresponds to TRBD1 (6 bases). Germline CDR1 and CDR2: LNHNV and YYDKDF (reference sequence). The CDR3 spans 16 residues. Trimming removed 3 bases from V and 7 bases from J, with 18 bases in between. The CDR3 DNA is TGTGCCACCAGCAGGGTCTGGGGGCAGTACGGTGAAAAACTGTTTTTT. Its protein is CATSRVWGQYGEKLFF.

This clone was recorded once. The chain has TRBV6-6 and TRBJ1-2; 11 bases match TRBD1. J lost 8 bases, V lost 2 bases, and 7 bases had no gene match. Germline CDR1 reads MNHNY; CDR2 reads SVGAGI (reference sequence). CDR3 length equals 15 residues. Here the CDR3 DNA reads TGTGCCAGCAGTTACGGAGGGACAGGGGGGGAAGGCTACACCTTC. Translated: CASSYGGTGGEGYTF.

The chain is built from TRBV11-1 and TRBJ1-4; 11 nucleotides align to TRBD1. V lost 1 base, J lost 4 bases, and 5 bases stayed unmatched. Germline V gives CDR1 SGHAT, CDR2 FQDESV (reference sequence). The CDR3 spans 17 residues. The CDR3 is CASSLDGQGAFNEKLFF. The CDR3 nucleotides are TGTGCCAGCAGCTTAGATGGACAGGGGGCCTTTAATGAAAAACTGTTTTTT.

In the case of this clone: One end of the junction does not line up with germline, which may come from a read error. The chain uses TRBV7-9 and TRBJ1-5, with D possibly matching TRBD1 (6 bases). Germline CDR1 reads SEHNR; CDR2 reads FQNEAQ (reference sequence). This CDR3 has 16 residues. The CDR3 protein is CSSSSVTGASNQPQHF. The CDR3 DNA sequence: TGTTCCAGCAGCTCCGTGACAGGAGCTAGCAATCAGCCCCAGCATTTT.

This chain joins TRBV30 and TRBJ2-7; D might be TRBD1 (8 bases). This CDR3 is 15 amino acids long. Looked up from germline, CDR1 is GTSNPN and CDR2 is SVGIG (reference sequence). Deletions cut 0 bases from V and 0 bases from J, with 12 bases between. CDR3 region: CAWSVSGTGSYEQYF. CDR3 bases: TGTGCCTGGAGTGTAAGCGGGACAGGCTCCTACGAGCAGTACTTC.

The chain is built from TRBV27 and TRBJ1-1, with 12 bases aligning to TRBD1. This CDR3 spans 17 amino acids. V was pared by 5 bases and J by 1 base, with 8 bases of the junction left unmatched. The germline CDR1 and CDR2 sequences are MNHEY and SMNVEV (reference sequence). CDR3 in DNA: TGTGCCAGCAGTCAAACCCGGGACAGGGGGCGGAACACTGAAGCTTTCTTT. Translated, it gives CASSQTRDRGRNTEAFF.

The genes are TRBV10-1 and TRBJ2-7; unclear D gene. Between the trimmed V and J ends, which lost 3 bases and 0 bases, there was a span of 9 bases. The V gene's germline CDR1 is WNHNN and CDR2 SYGVQD (reference sequence). The CDR3 is 14 amino acids. CDR3 sequence: CASSDQQDSYEQYF. CDR3 sequence (DNA): TGCGCCAGCAGTGACCAACAAGACTCCTACGAGCAGTACTTC.